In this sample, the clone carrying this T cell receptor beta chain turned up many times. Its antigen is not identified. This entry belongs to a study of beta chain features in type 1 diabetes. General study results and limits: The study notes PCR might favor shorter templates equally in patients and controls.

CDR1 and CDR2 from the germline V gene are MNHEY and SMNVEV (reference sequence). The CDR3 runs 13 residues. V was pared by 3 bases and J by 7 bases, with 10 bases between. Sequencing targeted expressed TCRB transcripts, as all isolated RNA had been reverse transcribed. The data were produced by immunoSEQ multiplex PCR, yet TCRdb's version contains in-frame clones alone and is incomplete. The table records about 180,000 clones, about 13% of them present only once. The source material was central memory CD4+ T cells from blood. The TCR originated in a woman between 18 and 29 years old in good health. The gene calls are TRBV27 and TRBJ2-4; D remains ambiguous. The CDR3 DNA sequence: TGTGCCAGCAGTTTGTGGGCACGCAACATTCAGTACTTC. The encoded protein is CASSLWARNIQYF.